Below are 23 T cell receptor beta chains sequenced from a single sample in a study of CD8+ T cells in alopecia areata. Sequencing templates came from extracted RNA that was reverse transcribed into cDNA. Sequencing was performed with immunoSEQ multiplex PCR; in TCRdb, only in-frame clones are kept and a portion is missing. Seen here are 90,000 to 120,000 clones, around 59% observed once, and the top ten hold 20% to 25%. Sequenced: CD8+ T cells sorted from blood. The source is a human donor in good health.

The rearrangement links TRBV9 to TRBJ1-1, with TRBD1 matching 8 bases. Germline loops: CDR1 SGDLS, CDR2 YYNGEE. The CDR3 extends over 14 amino acids. V was clipped by 3 bases and J by 1 base; unmatched bases: 2. The CDR3 DNA is TGTGCCAGCAGCGGGGGACAGGAGAACACTGAAGCTTTCTTT. Translated, it gives CASSGGQENTEAFF.

CDR3 loop: CSVRALNTGELFF. CDR3 in DNA: TGCAGCGTTCGGGCCTTGAACACCGGGGAGCTGTTTTTT. The genes are TRBV29-1 and TRBJ2-2, with D hard to call. This CDR3 has 13 amino acids. V lost 5 bases and J 1 base, leaving 8 bases between the germline ends. Germline V gene lookup returns CDR1 SQVTM and CDR2 ANQGSEA.

The chain couples TRBV9 to TRBJ2-5, with 9 bases matching TRBD2. The V and J ends lost 4 bases and 2 bases, in that order; junction bases with no gene match: 6. CDR1 is SGDLS, CDR2 YYNGEE, per germline. CDR3 length: 15 amino acids. Here the CDR3 reads CASSRSGGTQETQYF. In DNA form, the CDR3 reads TGTGCCAGCAGCCGCAGCGGGGGGACTCAAGAGACCCAGTACTTC. The whole variable domain, filled in from reference TRBV9 and TRBJ2-5, reads DSGVTQTPKHLITATGQRVTLRCSPRSGDLSVYWYQQSLDQGLQFLIQYYNGEERAKGNILERFSAQQFPDLHSELNLSSLELGDSALYFCASSRSGGTQETQYFGPGTRLLVL.

This clone was seen a handful of times. This chain joins TRBV15 and TRBJ2-1; D is unresolved. V gave up 3 bases and J gave up 4 bases, with 19 bases separating them. Germline CDR1 LNHNV, CDR2 YYDKDF (reference sequence). This CDR3 contains 17 residues. CDR3 sequence (DNA): TGTGCCACCAGCAGCCTAACGGTGGGCCCGACTTACAATGAGCAGTTCTTC. As protein: CATSSLTVGPTYNEQFF.

This rearrangement joins TRBV4-2 to TRBJ2-1; no reliable D call. The CDR3 length is 14 residues. Looked up from germline, CDR1 is LGHNA and CDR2 is YNFKEQ. Trimming left V 2 bases short and J 4 bases short, with 9 bases between. CDR3 coding DNA: TGTGCCAGCAGCCAACCTGAAACGTACAATGAGCAGTTCTTC. Translating gives CASSQPETYNEQFF.

This clone turned up a few times. The chain is built from TRBV28 and TRBJ1-4; D unresolved. Per germline, CDR1 MDHEN and CDR2 SYDVKM. The length of the CDR3 is 12 residues. Trimming removed 10 bases at V and 8 bases at J, with 14 bases between. CDR3 protein: CAILASSEKLFF. For the CDR3, the DNA is TGTGCCATCCTTGCCTCTTCGGAAAAACTGTTTTTT.

The chain uses TRBV19 and TRBJ2-7; 10 bases fit TRBD1. The germline V gene has CDR1 LNHDA and CDR2 SQIVND (reference sequence). The CDR3 consists of 16 residues. Unmatched junction bases numbered 10, after V lost 4 bases and J lost 4 bases. As DNA, the CDR3 is TGTGCCAGTAGTACGCGCCTGGGACAGGGGAGGTACGAGCAGTACTTC. Translation gives CASSTRLGQGRYEQYF.

A word on this clone: A single base separates this from a much larger clone, so it may be a read error. V and J are TRBV5-1 and TRBJ2-7, with TRBD1 identical over 8 bases. V lost 3 bases and J lost 3; bases outside the gene matches: 2. This CDR3 has 13 amino acids. The germline V gene has CDR1 SGHRS and CDR2 YFSETQ. CDR3 sequence: CASSSGQGYEQYF. The CDR3 coding sequence is TGCGCCAGCAGCTCCGGACAGGGCTACGAGCAGTACTTC.

The chain recombines TRBV2 with TRBJ2-7; D is uncertain. The V gene's germline CDR1 is SNHLY and CDR2 FYNNEI. This CDR3 region has 14 residues. The germline V and J ends were trimmed by 7 bases and 3 bases, with 16 bases remaining between them. CDR3 in amino acids: CASTPPQVIYEQYF. Written as DNA, the CDR3 is TGTGCCAGCACCCCACCCCAGGTTATCTACGAGCAGTACTTC.

The CDR3 sequence: CASSFGGAQETQYF. The CDR3 DNA reads TGCGCCAGCAGCTTTGGCGGAGCCCAAGAGACCCAGTACTTC. The chain has TRBV5-1 and TRBJ2-5; the D is unclear. Trimming took 2 bases from V and 1 from J, leaving 9 bases between them. The CDR3 is 14 amino acids. Germline loops: CDR1 SGHRS, CDR2 YFSETQ. Full variable domain (remainder filled in from reference TRBV5-1 and TRBJ2-5): KAGVTQTPRYLIKTRGQQVTLSCSPISGHRSVSWYQQTPGQGLQFLFEYFSETQRNKGNFPGRFSGRQFSNSRSEMNVSTLELGDSALYLCASSFGGAQETQYFGPGTRLLVL.

The V and J genes are TRBV5-4 and TRBJ1-1; no reliable D call. The CDR3 sequence is 12 residues long. Germline CDR1 is SGHNT and CDR2 is YYREEE (reference sequence). V dropped 5 bases and J dropped 3 bases, with 8 bases sitting between them. As DNA, the CDR3 is TGTGCCAGCAGTTCGAAGGACACTGAAGCTTTCTTT. It is translated as CASSSKDTEAFF.

The chain employs TRBV29-1 and TRBJ2-3; D uncertain. This CDR3 is built from 14 residues. The germline CDR1 and CDR2 sequences are SQVTM and ANQGSEA. The ends were cut back, 0 bases at V and 4 bases at J, with 11 bases in the middle. The CDR3 DNA is TGCAGCGTTGAAGATCGGGCTGGGGCAGATACGCAGTATTTT. Residues: CSVEDRAGADTQYF.

J is TRBJ2-7 and V is TRBV14, with 7 bases aligning to TRBD1. The CDR3 contains 13 residues. J gave up 6 bases and V 4 bases, and 6 bases lay outside the gene matches. CDR1 and CDR2 from the germline V gene are SGHDN and FVKESK. The CDR3 region has the DNA TGTGCCAGCAGCCTAGGAACAGGGGCCGAGCAGTACTTC. It translates to CASSLGTGAEQYF.

J is TRBJ1-2 and V is TRBV6-1; D is uncertain. The CDR3 spans 14 residues. V was shortened by 3 bases and J by 6 bases, with 14 bases between the two germline ends. Looked up from germline, CDR1 is MNHNS and CDR2 is SASEGT. The CDR3 DNA reads TGTGCCAGCAGTGAGGGCAGCGGCTTCAATGGCTACACCTTC. It encodes CASSEGSGFNGYTF.

The V gene is TRBV29-1, the J gene TRBJ2-3; 12 bases match TRBD2. The germline gives CDR1 SQVTM, CDR2 ANQGSEA. The CDR3 covers 17 residues. V was pared by 1 base and J by 1 base, with 6 bases of the junction left unmatched. Written as DNA, the CDR3 is TGCAGCGTTGAAGGACTAGCGGGGGCGCTAGGCACAGATACGCAGTATTTT. It codes for CSVEGLAGALGTDTQYF.

This clone is labeled as medium-sized. The chain carries TRBV11-2 and TRBJ2-7, with D uncertain. V was pared by 5 bases and J by 3 bases, with 11 bases between. Germline CDR1 reads SGHAT; CDR2 reads FQNNGV. This CDR3 spans 13 amino acids. The CDR3: CASSLDAGYEQYF. Here the CDR3 DNA reads TGTGCCAGCAGCCTGGACGCAGGCTACGAGCAGTACTTC.

The chain combines TRBV4-1 with TRBJ2-1; D is possibly TRBD1 (5 bases). CDR1 MGHRA and CDR2 YSYEKL come from the germline V gene. V dropped 5 bases and J dropped 10 bases, with 12 bases sitting between them. The CDR3 length is 12 residues. The CDR3 coding sequence is TGCGCCAGCAGCGCCCAGGGTCGGGAGCAGTTCTTC. The encoded protein is CASSAQGREQFF.

The chain employs TRBV30 and TRBJ2-3, with TRBD2 matching over 13 bases. Trimming cost V 1 base and J 0 bases; bases outside gene matches: 10. Germline loops: CDR1 GTSNPN, CDR2 SVGIG (reference sequence). This CDR3 comprises 19 residues. As DNA, the CDR3 is TGTGCCTGGAGTGGACTAGCGGGGGGCCGAAAACCTAGCACAGATACGCAGTATTTT. This codes for CAWSGLAGGRKPSTDTQYF.

J is TRBJ2-3 and V is TRBV7-9; maybe TRBD2 (5 bases). The germline V gene has CDR1 SEHNR and CDR2 FQNEAQ (reference sequence). The CDR3 runs 15 residues. Trimming pared 5 bases from V and 0 bases from J, leaving 12 bases between. This CDR3 reads CASSPLGGSTDTQYF. The CDR3 DNA is TGTGCCAGCAGCCCACTAGGCGGGAGCACAGATACGCAGTATTTT. The full variable domain, in which reference TRBV7-9 and TRBJ2-3 provide the parts outside the CDR3, is DTGVSQNPRHKITKRGQNVTFRCDPISEHNRLYWYRQTLGQGPEFLTYFQNEAQLEKSRLLSDRFSAERPKGSFSTLEIQRTEQGDSAMYLCASSPLGGSTDTQYFGPGTRLTVL.

This rearrangement joins TRBV28 to TRBJ2-3; TRBD2 agrees at 9 bases. J gave up 5 bases and V 11 bases, and 11 bases lay outside the gene matches. This CDR3 has 14 residues. The V gene's germline CDR1 is MDHEN and CDR2 SYDVKM. The CDR3 spells CACQRGVLRDTQYF. The CDR3 region has the DNA TGTGCCTGCCAGCGGGGGGTCCTGAGAGATACGCAGTATTTT.

The DNA for the CDR3 is TGTGCCAGCAGCTCCTACTACGAGCAGTACTTC. Encoded protein: CASSSYYEQYF. V usage is TRBV7-9 and J usage is TRBJ2-7, with D uncertain. The CDR3 has 11 amino acids. The V gene's germline CDR1 is SEHNR and CDR2 FQNEAQ (reference sequence). V dropped 4 bases and J dropped 3 bases, with 4 bases sitting between them.

The gene calls are TRBV19 and TRBJ2-7; D may match TRBD1 or TRBD2 (7 bases each). Germline V CDR1 and CDR2: LNHDA, SQIVND (reference sequence). CDR3 size: 14 residues. V dropped 8 bases and J dropped 2 bases, with 16 bases sitting between them. The CDR3 region is CASGPGGAAYEQYF. CDR3 nucleotides: TGTGCCAGTGGCCCAGGGGGGGCGGCCTACGAGCAGTACTTC.

This clone was observed once. This rearrangement joins TRBV7-8 to TRBJ2-7, with TRBD1 matching over 12 bases. CDR3 length: 17 amino acids. The germline V gene has CDR1 SGHVS and CDR2 FQNEAQ. Trimming removed 5 bases from V and 0 bases from J; junction bases left unmatched: 8. CDR3 amino acids: CASSPGTGGFDSYEQYF. CDR3 DNA sequence: TGTGCCAGCAGCCCGGGGACAGGGGGCTTCGACTCCTACGAGCAGTACTTC. The variable domain in full, completed from reference TRBV7-8 and TRBJ2-7, reads GAGVSQSPRYKVAKRGQDVALRCDPISGHVSLFWYQQALGQGPEFLTYFQNEAQLDKSGLPSDRFFAERPEGSVSTLKIQRTQQEDSAVYLCASSPGTGGFDSYEQYFGPGTRLTVT.